The rows below give T cell receptor beta chains drawn from one sample of a study of shared clonotypes between healthy human individuals. Sequencing was performed with immunoSEQ multiplex PCR; in TCRdb, only in-frame clones are kept and a portion is missing. The sample lists some 470,000 clones, over 60% occurring once. Sample: PBMCs. These receptors all come from a woman in her 40s in good health. Some clones in this sample may be carry-over from other donors' samples. Both conserved end residues are part of each CDR3.

CDR3	J	V	length
CAWSSGESQPQHF	TRBJ1-5	TRBV30	13
CASSPPRGDSVSGTEAFF	TRBJ1-1	TRBV7-7	18
CASSSLRDAGEAYEQYF	TRBJ2-7	TRBV13	17
CASSEALLAGGETQYF	TRBJ2-5	TRBV6-1	16
CAWRRGNSNSPLHF	TRBJ1-6	TRBV30	14
CASSFGPTYEQYF	TRBJ2-7	TRBV27	13
CASSAGVLAGGGEQFF	TRBJ2-1	TRBV2	16
CASSAGYGQETQYF	TRBJ2-5	TRBV6-1	14
CASSLHTERAKYEQYF	TRBJ2-7	TRBV28	16
CAPGRADYNSPLHF	TRBJ1-6	TRBV19	14
CASRPGRGGYTF	TRBJ1-2	TRBV6-6	12
CASSFGRDTEAFF	TRBJ1-1	TRBV27	13
CASSESYGGADTQYF	TRBJ2-3	TRBV6-1	15
CASSVVGQGATEAFF	TRBJ1-1	TRBV9	15
CASSSGTANTGELFF	TRBJ2-2	TRBV5-1	15
CAVTSIDEQFF	TRBJ2-1	TRBV10-3	11
CASSFAGGRAGGYEQYF	TRBJ2-7	TRBV5-1	17
CASRTGTGGSYEQYF	TRBJ2-7	TRBV5-1	15
CASSLSGTQNEQFF	TRBJ2-1	TRBV7-3	14
CASSAPIAGGGLNEQFF	TRBJ2-1	TRBV9	17
CASSGDRGLYNEQFF	TRBJ2-1	TRBV5-4	15
CATEGGGKLFF	TRBJ1-4	TRBV7-9	11
CASSQGTSGSMGETQYF	TRBJ2-5	TRBV11-1	17
CASRAVQGALYGYTF	TRBJ1-2	TRBV6-1	15
CASSLGPITGANVLTF	TRBJ2-6	TRBV28	16
CASSGDGEKLFF	TRBJ1-4	TRBV5-8	12
CASSSGLAETGELFF	TRBJ2-2	TRBV6-6	15
CASRSLAASTDTQYF	TRBJ2-3	TRBV6-5	15
CASSPLRNQPQHF	TRBJ1-5	TRBV18	13
CASSLAPPGETGELFF	TRBJ2-2	TRBV6-4	16
CASSLGVLNTEAFF	TRBJ1-1	TRBV7-2	14
CSVAGTGGGEQFF	TRBJ2-1	TRBV29-1	13
CASSLRLSTNEKLFF	TRBJ1-4	TRBV7-2	15
CASSLRTANPYGYTF	TRBJ1-2	TRBV5-8	15
CAWSLGHNEKLFF	TRBJ1-4	TRBV30	13
CASSYSTGDEQFF	TRBJ2-1	TRBV6-6	13
CASSRRQGAGYEQYF	TRBJ2-7	TRBV28	15
CASSLRLLGRGPDTQYF	TRBJ2-3	TRBV11-2	17
CASSSGLAGVVEQFF	TRBJ2-1	TRBV7-9	15
CAWISGVSYTF	TRBJ1-2	TRBV30	11
CASSSPGQGYYGYTF	TRBJ1-2	TRBV28	15
CASSSGGVRTEAFF	TRBJ1-1	TRBV27	14
CASRPGQVSQETQYF	TRBJ2-5	TRBV6-5	15
CASSLSGDTEAFF	TRBJ1-1	TRBV7-9	13
CASSYLDRANTGYTF	TRBJ1-2	TRBV6-6	15
CASSVGGRGTEASF	TRBJ1-1	TRBV9	14
CASGMTGVSYEQYF	TRBJ2-7	TRBV5-4	14
CASSPLGGGGSYEQYF	TRBJ2-7	TRBV9	16
CASSSLQGANYGYTF	TRBJ1-2	TRBV7-9	15
CASSREKSGANVLTF	TRBJ2-6	TRBV19	15
CSASTGGNYEQYF	TRBJ2-7	TRBV29-1	13
CASSLVASGGQETQYF	TRBJ2-5	TRBV5-4	16
CASSEYIATNEKLFF	TRBJ1-4	TRBV25-1	15
CSVAGLAGYEQYF	-	TRBV29-1	13
CAWSPGLDTEAFF	TRBJ1-1	TRBV30	13
CASSEVDSYSYEQYF	TRBJ2-7	TRBV25-1	15
CASSLALEREGEQYF	TRBJ2-7	TRBV7-9	15
CASSSGTSGRVTQYF	TRBJ2-3	TRBV5-4	15
CAWRVSPYGYTF	TRBJ1-2	TRBV30	12
CASSQGQAGVTGELFF	TRBJ2-2	TRBV4-2	16